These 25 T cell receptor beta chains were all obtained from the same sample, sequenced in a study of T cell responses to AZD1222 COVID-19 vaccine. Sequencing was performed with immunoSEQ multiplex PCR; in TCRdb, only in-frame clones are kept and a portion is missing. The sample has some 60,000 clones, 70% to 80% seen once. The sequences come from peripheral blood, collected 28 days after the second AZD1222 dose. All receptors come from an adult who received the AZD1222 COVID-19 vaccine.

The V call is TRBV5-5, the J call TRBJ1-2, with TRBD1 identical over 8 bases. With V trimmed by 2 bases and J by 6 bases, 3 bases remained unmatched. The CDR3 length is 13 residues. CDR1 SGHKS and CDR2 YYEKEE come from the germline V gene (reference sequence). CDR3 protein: CASSLQGEDGYTF. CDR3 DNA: TGTGCCAGCAGCTTACAGGGGGAGGATGGCTACACCTTC.

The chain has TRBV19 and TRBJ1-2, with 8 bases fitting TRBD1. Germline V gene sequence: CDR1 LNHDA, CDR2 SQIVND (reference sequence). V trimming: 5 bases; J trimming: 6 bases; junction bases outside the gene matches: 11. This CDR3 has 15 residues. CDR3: CASSYSGGRDDGYTF. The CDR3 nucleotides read TGTGCCAGTAGTTACTCAGGGGGCAGGGATGATGGCTACACCTTC.

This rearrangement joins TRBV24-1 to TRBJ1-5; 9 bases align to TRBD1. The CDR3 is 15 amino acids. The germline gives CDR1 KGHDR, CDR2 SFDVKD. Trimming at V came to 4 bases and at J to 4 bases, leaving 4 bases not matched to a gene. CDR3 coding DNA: TGTGCCACCAGTGAGTCGGGACAGGGTAATCAGCCCCAGCATTTT. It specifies CATSESGQGNQPQHF.

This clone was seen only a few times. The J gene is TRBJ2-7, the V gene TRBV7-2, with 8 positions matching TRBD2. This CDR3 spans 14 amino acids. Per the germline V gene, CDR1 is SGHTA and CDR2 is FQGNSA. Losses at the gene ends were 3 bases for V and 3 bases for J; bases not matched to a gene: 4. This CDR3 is CASSFGGANYEQYF. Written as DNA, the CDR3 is TGTGCCAGCAGCTTCGGGGGGGCCAACTACGAGCAGTACTTC.

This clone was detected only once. The CDR3 nucleotides are TGCGCCAGCAGCCAAGGTCCTAGCGGGGGAACAGATACGCAGTATTTT. Its translation: CASSQGPSGGTDTQYF. The V gene is TRBV4-1, the J gene TRBJ2-3, with 10 bases that match TRBD2. This CDR3 is 16 amino acids long. The germline V gene has CDR1 MGHRA and CDR2 YSYEKL. The V segment lost 1 base and the J segment 3 bases; nucleotides outside the gene matches: 4.

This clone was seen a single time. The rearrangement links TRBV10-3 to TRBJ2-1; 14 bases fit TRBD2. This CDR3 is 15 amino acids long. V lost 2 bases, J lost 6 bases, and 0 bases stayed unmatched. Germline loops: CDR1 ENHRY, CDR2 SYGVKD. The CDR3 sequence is CAISEGTSGSNEQFF. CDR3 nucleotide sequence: TGTGCCATCAGTGAGGGGACTAGCGGGAGCAATGAGCAGTTCTTC.

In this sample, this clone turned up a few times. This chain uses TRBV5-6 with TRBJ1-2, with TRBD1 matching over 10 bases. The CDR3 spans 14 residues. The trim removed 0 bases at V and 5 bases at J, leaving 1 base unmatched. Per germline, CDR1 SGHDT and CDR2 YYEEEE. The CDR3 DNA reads TGTGCCAGCAGCTTGGGGGGACAGGGGTATGGCTACACCTTC. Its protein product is CASSLGGQGYGYTF. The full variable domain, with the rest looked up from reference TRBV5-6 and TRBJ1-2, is DAGVTQSPTHLIKTRGQQVTLRCSPKSGHDTVSWYQQALGQGPQFIFQYYEEEERQRGNFPDRFSGHQFPNYSSELNVNALLLGDSALYLCASSLGGQGYGYTFGSGTRLTVV.

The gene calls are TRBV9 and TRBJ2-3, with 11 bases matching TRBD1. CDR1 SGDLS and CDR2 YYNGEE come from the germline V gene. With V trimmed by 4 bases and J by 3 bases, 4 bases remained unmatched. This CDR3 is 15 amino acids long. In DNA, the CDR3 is TGTGCCAGCAGCCCCGGGACAGGGGGAACAGATACGCAGTATTTT. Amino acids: CASSPGTGGTDTQYF.

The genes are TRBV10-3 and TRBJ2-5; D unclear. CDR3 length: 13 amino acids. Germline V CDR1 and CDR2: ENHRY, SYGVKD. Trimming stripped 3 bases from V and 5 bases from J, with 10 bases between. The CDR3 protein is CAISDGPRETQYF. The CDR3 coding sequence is TGTGCCATCAGTGATGGGCCCCGGGAGACCCAGTACTTC.

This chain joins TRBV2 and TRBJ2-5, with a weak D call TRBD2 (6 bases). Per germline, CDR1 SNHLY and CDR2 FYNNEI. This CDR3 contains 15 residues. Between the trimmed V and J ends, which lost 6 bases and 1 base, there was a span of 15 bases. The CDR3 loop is CASRERDWIQETQYF. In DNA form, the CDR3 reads TGTGCCAGCAGAGAACGGGACTGGATCCAAGAGACCCAGTACTTC.

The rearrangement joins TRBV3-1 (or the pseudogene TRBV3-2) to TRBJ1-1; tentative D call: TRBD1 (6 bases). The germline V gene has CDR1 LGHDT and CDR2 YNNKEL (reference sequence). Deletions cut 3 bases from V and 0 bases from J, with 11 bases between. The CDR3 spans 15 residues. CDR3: CASSQNAGVNTEAFF. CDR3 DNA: TGTGCCAGCAGCCAGAACGCAGGGGTGAACACTGAAGCTTTCTTT.

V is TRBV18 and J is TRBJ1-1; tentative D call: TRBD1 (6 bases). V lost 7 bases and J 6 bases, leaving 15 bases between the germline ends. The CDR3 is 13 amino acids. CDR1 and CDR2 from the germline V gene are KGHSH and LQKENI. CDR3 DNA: TGTGCCAGCTATCAGGGGATCCTCGCTGAAGCTTTCTTT. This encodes CASYQGILAEAFF. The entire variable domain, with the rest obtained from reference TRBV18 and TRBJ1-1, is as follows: NAGVMQNPRHLVRRRGQEARLRCSPMKGHSHVYWYRQLPEEGLKFMVYLQKENIIDESGMPKERFSAEFPKEGPSILRIQQVVRGDSAAYFCASYQGILAEAFFGQGTRLTVV.

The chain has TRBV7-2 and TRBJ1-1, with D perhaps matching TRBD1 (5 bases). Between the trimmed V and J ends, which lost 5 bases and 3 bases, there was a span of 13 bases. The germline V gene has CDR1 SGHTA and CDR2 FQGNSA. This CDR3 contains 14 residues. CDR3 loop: CASSHYMGDTEAFF. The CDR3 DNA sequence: TGTGCCAGCAGCCACTACATGGGGGACACTGAAGCTTTCTTT.

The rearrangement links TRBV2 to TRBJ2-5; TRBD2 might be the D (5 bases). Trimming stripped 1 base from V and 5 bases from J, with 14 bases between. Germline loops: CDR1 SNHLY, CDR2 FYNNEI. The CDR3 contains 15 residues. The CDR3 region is CASSEGRNPEETQYF. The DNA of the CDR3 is TGTGCCAGCAGTGAAGGGAGGAACCCTGAGGAGACCCAGTACTTC. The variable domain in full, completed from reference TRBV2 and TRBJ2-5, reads EPEVTQTPSHQVTQMGQEVILRCVPISNHLYFYWYRQILGQKVEFLVSFYNNEISEKSEIFDDQFSVERPDGSNFTLKIRSTKLEDSAMYFCASSEGRNPEETQYFGPGTRLLVL.

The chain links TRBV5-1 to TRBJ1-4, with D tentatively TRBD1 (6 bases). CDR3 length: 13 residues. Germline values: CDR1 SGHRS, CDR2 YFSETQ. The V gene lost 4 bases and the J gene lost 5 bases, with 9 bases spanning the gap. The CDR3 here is CASSPGTNEKLFF. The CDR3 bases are TGCGCCAGCAGCCCAGGGACAAATGAAAAACTGTTTTTT.

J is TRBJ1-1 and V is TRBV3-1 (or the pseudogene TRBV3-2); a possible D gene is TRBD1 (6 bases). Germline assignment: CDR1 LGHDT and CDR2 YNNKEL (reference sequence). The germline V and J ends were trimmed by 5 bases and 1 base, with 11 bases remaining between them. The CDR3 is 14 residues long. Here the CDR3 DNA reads TGTGCCAGCAGCGGACAGTCTAGGAACACTGAAGCTTTCTTT. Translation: CASSGQSRNTEAFF.

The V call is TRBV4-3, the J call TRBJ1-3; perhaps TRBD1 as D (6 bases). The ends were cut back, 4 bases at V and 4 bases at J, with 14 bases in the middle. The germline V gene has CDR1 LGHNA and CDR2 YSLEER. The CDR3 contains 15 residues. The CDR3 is CASSLQPGQGNTIYF. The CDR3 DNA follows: TGCGCCAGCAGCCTACAACCGGGACAAGGAAACACCATATATTTT.

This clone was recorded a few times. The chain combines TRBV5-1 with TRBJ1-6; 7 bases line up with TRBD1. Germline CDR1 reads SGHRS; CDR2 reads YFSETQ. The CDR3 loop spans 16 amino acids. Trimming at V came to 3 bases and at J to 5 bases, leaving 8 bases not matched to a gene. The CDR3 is CASSSTGDQNNSPLHF. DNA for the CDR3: TGCGCCAGCAGCTCCACAGGGGACCAGAATAATTCACCCCTCCACTTT.

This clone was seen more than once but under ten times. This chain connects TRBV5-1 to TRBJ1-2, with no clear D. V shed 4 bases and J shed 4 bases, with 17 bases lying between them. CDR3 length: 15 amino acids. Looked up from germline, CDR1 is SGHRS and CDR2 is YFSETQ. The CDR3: CASSPGQTVRYGYTF. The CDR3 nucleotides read TGCGCCAGCAGCCCGGGCCAGACGGTTCGCTATGGCTACACCTTC.

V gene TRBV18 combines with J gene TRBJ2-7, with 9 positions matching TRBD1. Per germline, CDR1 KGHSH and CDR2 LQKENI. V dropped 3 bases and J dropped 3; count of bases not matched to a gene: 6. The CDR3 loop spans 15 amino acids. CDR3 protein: CASSPPGQGYYEQYF. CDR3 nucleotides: TGTGCCAGCTCACCCCCGGGACAGGGATACTACGAGCAGTACTTC.

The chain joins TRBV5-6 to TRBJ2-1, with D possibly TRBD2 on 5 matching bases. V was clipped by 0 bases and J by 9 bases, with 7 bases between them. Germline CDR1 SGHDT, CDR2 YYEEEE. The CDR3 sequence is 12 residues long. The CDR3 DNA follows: TGTGCCAGCAGCTTGGGGAGGTTTGAGCAGTTCTTC. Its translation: CASSLGRFEQFF.

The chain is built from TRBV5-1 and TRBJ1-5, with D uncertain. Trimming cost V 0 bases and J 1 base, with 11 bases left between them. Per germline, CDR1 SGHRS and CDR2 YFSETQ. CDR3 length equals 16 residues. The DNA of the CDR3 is TGCGCCAGCAGCTTGGAGGGCCCTCTAAGCAATCAGCCCCAGCATTTT. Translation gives CASSLEGPLSNQPQHF.

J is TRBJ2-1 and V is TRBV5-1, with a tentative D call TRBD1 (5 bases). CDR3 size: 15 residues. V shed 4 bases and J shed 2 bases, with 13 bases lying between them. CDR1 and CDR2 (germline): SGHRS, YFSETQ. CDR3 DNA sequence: TGCGCCAGCAGCCCCAGGGCGGTAACCTACAATGAGCAGTTCTTC. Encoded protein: CASSPRAVTYNEQFF.

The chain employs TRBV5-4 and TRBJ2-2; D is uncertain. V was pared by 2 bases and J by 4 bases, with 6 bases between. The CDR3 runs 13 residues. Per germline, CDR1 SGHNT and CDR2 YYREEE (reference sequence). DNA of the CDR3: TGTGCCAGCAGCTTAGCCCGCACCGGGGAGCTGTTTTTT. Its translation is CASSLARTGELFF.

CDR3 sequence (DNA): TGTGCCTGGAGTGTGGGGAGCAATCAGCCCCAGCATTTT. This gives the protein CAWSVGSNQPQHF. This sequence joins TRBV30 and TRBJ1-5; D gene uncertain. V lost 0 bases, J lost 1 base, and 4 bases lay in between. CDR3 length: 13 residues. Germline-derived CDR1 and CDR2 are GTSNPN and SVGIG (reference sequence).